Detailed here is one T cell receptor (beta chain). Which antigen it targets is not known. One base away there is no much larger clone; base qualities are not given. The meaning of the sample's time point label: baseline before first vaccination. Samples from vaccinated people were obtained from the UK trials COV001 and COV002, which included a single-blind randomized controlled phase 2/3 trial of AZD1222 (ChAdOx1 nCoV-19) in healthy adults. For TCRbeta chain sequencing, PBMC samples were collected from trial participants at day 0 and at day 28 after the second dose. These data belong to a study of T cell responses to AZD1222 COVID-19 vaccine (dated by TCRdb to about 2021). Regarding the research as a whole: AZD1222 recipients given second doses at about 4 weeks or at about 12 weeks were pooled, since spike-specific TCR depth and breadth were not found to differ between the two schedules. TCR sequencing was performed for approximately 240 trial participants, of whom 207 were given two doses of AZD1222 and around 25 were given two doses of MenACWY control vaccine. Trial participants were enrolled into age subgroups of 18-55, 56-69 and 70-plus years, which contained about 150, 28 and 57 TCR-sequenced participants, respectively. What the work shows at the level of the full study, not this receptor alone: Epitopes outside the regions mutated in the B.1.351 and B.1.1.7 variants were reportedly recognized by nearly half of the unique spike-specific TCRs. Vaccine-associated CD4 TCRs spanned the whole spike protein, with dominant responses in regions 160-218 and 743-854. No day 14 peak-response samples were available, so repertoires were characterized only after the peak T cell response. In the small 56-69-year group, the increase in depth fell short of significance, most likely because of low power. Conclusions about previously exposed vaccinees are limited, since just six AZD1222 recipients were seropositive for SARS-CoV-2 at baseline. Spike-specific TCR breadth and depth rose significantly after two AZD1222 doses compared with day 0 and with MenACWY recipients. Most participants were white British and females outnumbered males, and the authors suggested that clonal diversity may have been underestimated.

The CDR3 regions of human TCRbeta chains were analyzed by immunosequencing. Concerning the study's data processing: Repertoire TCRs were checked for matches against a reference library of SARS-CoV-2-specific TCRs that had been generated using the MIRA antigen-specificity platform. Breadth meant the fraction of unique TCRs that were SARS-CoV-2-associated, whereas depth meant the fraction of total T cells that were SARS-CoV-2-associated. Using the MIRA data, every spike-specific TCR was mapped to the spike region that the TCR reacted to and assigned to either a CD4 or a CD8 class. Log10-transformed breadth and depth values were compared by one-way ANOVA with Sidak's multiple comparisons tests. In its TCRdb copy, this immuneACCESS table keeps in-frame sequences only and misses some clones. Where compared with another copy, unresolved V genes explain less than half of these, and the others have no known cause. V, J and clone size are those of that table, while D and trimming were read from the DNA. In this sample the table shows around 87,000 clones, about nine tenths of which occur a single time. The ten largest clonotypes hold 10% of the sample.

The CDR3 contains 16 residues, cysteine and phenylalanine counted. The retained sequence is limited to the CDR3, 48 bases, with the frame set at the first base. The germline V and J ends show losses of 4 bases and 2 bases respectively, and no gene match explains 6 bases of the junction. From the germline V gene (reference sequence), CDR1 is MNHNY and CDR2 is SVGAGI. The receptor was derived from an adult in good health. Sequencing was performed on peripheral blood, taken on day 0 of AZD1222 vaccination. Here the chain combines TRBV6-6 and TRBJ1-4, with 8 bases in between that match TRBD1. The DNA is as follows: TGTGCCAGCAGTTCTCCGGGACAGGCTACTAATGAAAAACTGTTTTTT. The translation is CASSSPGQATNEKLFF.